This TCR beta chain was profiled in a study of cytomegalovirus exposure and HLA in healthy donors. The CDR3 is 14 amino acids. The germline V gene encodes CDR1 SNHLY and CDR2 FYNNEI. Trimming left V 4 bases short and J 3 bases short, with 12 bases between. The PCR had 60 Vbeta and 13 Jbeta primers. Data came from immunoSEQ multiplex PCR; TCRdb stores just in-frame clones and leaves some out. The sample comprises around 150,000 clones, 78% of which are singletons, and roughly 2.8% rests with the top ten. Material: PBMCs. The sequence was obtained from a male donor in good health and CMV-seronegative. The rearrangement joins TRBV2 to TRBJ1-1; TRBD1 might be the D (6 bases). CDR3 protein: CASSGSRGDTEAFF. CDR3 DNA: TGTGCCAGCAGTGGCAGCAGGGGCGACACTGAAGCTTTCTTT.